The 9 T cell receptor beta chains reported below all come from one sample, sequenced in a study of beta chain features in type 1 diabetes. The study reverse transcribed the entire isolated RNA, so it sequenced expressed TCRB transcripts. Here immunoSEQ multiplex PCR was the method, and the copy in TCRdb shows in-frame clones only, minus some. The table includes almost 250,000 clones, around 14% detected once. Sequencing was carried out using naive CD4+ T cells from blood. These receptors were collected from a woman aged 40 to 49 in good health.

The chain joins TRBV19 to TRBJ1-1; D is possibly TRBD1 (5 bases). The germline CDR1 and CDR2 sequences are LNHDA and SQIVND (reference sequence). V lost 7 bases and J lost 0, with 18 bases in between. The CDR3 totals 16 residues. CDR3 residues: CASTPRPGQMNTEAFF. The CDR3 coding sequence is TGTGCCAGTACTCCTCGGCCAGGGCAGATGAACACTGAAGCTTTCTTT.

The genes are TRBV29-1 and TRBJ2-7, with D tentatively TRBD1 (5 bases). CDR1 is SQVTM, CDR2 ANQGSEA, per germline. The CDR3 length is 13 residues. V lost 6 bases and J lost 5, with 17 bases in between. CDR3 bases: TGCAGCGTGGGGCACCGTCTACTCCACGAGCAGTACTTC. This gives the protein CSVGHRLLHEQYF.

This clone was seen more than once but under ten times. V and J are TRBV10-3 and TRBJ2-7; D is possibly TRBD2 (7 bases). V lost 10 bases and J lost 1, with 11 bases in between. Germline V lookup: CDR1 ENHRY, CDR2 SYGVKD. The CDR3 has 12 residues. In DNA, the CDR3 is TGTGCCACGGAGGGGGGGTCCTACGAGCAGTACTTC. Amino acid sequence: CATEGGSYEQYF.

This chain connects TRBV28 to TRBJ1-1; TRBD1 matches 10 bases. There are 15 residues in the CDR3. CDR1 and CDR2 from the germline V gene are MDHEN and SYDVKM. The ends lost 5 bases at V and 11 bases at J; junction bases unmatched: 14. CDR3 coding DNA: TGTGCCAGCAGTCCGCCGGGACAGGGGAACTCGAGGGCTTTCTTT. This sequence encodes CASSPPGQGNSRAFF.

This clone has more than one count but fewer than ten. This chain connects TRBV25-1 to TRBJ2-3; TRBD2 matches at 12 bases. After removal of 6 bases from V and 3 bases from J, the junction contained 7 bases not matched to a gene. CDR1 and CDR2 from the germline V gene are MGHDK and SYGVNS. CDR3 size: 16 residues. CDR3 DNA sequence: TGTGCCAGCAGCTCTTCTCTAGCGGGGGGGACAGATACGCAGTATTTT. Protein: CASSSSLAGGTDTQYF.

This clone showed up just a few times. This sequence joins TRBV7-6 and TRBJ2-5, with 12 nucleotides matching TRBD1. Germline V lookup: CDR1 SGHVS, CDR2 FNYEAQ. This CDR3 has 15 residues. Trimming at V came to 2 bases and at J to 5 bases, leaving 3 bases not matched to a gene. The CDR3 protein is CASSLRDRGRETQYF. The CDR3 DNA sequence: TGTGCCAGCAGCTTAAGGGACAGGGGGCGGGAGACCCAGTACTTC.

This clone has a handful of counts. The V gene is TRBV5-1, the J gene TRBJ2-1, with D maybe TRBD2 (5 bases). The CDR3 runs to 12 residues. With 0 bases removed from V and 10 bases from J, the gap between germline ends came to 8 bases. Germline V gene lookup returns CDR1 SGHRS and CDR2 YFSETQ. This chain's CDR3 is CASSLDGVEQFF. The CDR3 region has the DNA TGCGCCAGCAGCTTGGACGGGGTCGAGCAGTTCTTC.

This clone was recorded a few times. The V call is TRBV7-9, the J call TRBJ2-7, with D hard to call. The ends were cut back, 4 bases at V and 1 base at J, with 23 bases in the middle. The germline gives CDR1 SEHNR, CDR2 FQNEAQ (reference sequence). The CDR3 length is 18 residues. Written as DNA, the CDR3 is TGTGCCAGCAGCTCCCAATATCCCCTGGCGGATCCTTCCTACGAGCAGTACTTC. This gives the protein CASSSQYPLADPSYEQYF.

This chain uses TRBV5-1 with TRBJ2-6, with no clear D. Germline CDR1 SGHRS, CDR2 YFSETQ. Trimming cost V 4 bases and J 0 bases, with 8 bases left between them. The CDR3 totals 15 residues. In nucleotides, the CDR3 is TGCGCCAGCAGCCCAACAGTCTCTGGGGCCAACGTCCTGACTTTC. This translates into CASSPTVSGANVLTF.